This T cell receptor (beta chain) appears in the sequencing data of a study of shared clonotypes between healthy human individuals. Study at large: The cohort had two women and a few men, ages 18 to 49. Study results and limitations: Investigators collected only blood, and repertoires in tissues likely differ.

An assay was performed, and its level was deep. Several immunoSEQ plates held equal portions of the genomic DNA taken from each subset. Profiling relied on immunoSEQ multiplex PCR, and the TCRdb table lists in-frame clones only, not all of them. This table has 550,000 to 800,000 clones, under 80% appearing once. There are 17 residues in the CDR3. Per germline, CDR1 SGHDT and CDR2 YYEEEE. Trimming stripped 0 bases from V and 8 bases from J, with 21 bases between. This clone showed up many times. Its antigen is undetermined. The chain recombines TRBV5-6 with TRBJ2-1, with D possibly being TRBD2 (6 bases). The sequence came from a woman aged 25 to 39 in good health. The sample comprised memory CD4+ T cells sorted from blood. Documented subset: CD45RA-negative fraction. CDR3 DNA: TGTGCCAGCAGCTTGGCGGGCGGGACTGAAACCTTGGATGAGCAGTTCTTC. Protein product: CASSLAGGTETLDEQFF.